Listed here are 28 T cell receptor beta chains from one sample, sequenced in a study of blood T cell repertoires in COVID-19. Clones were read by immunoSEQ multiplex PCR, and TCRdb kept only the in-frame ones, dropping some. This sample has 250,000 to 300,000 clones; less than 90% occur once, and the top ten carry over 1.5%. What was sequenced was peripheral blood. These receptors came from a man aged 25 to 40 with active or convalescent COVID-19.

The chain couples TRBV3-1 (or the pseudogene TRBV3-2) to TRBJ2-1; 7 bases align to TRBD1. After removal of 3 bases from V and 6 bases from J, the junction contained 8 bases not matched to a gene. CDR1 LGHDT and CDR2 YNNKEL come from the germline V gene (reference sequence). This CDR3 spans 15 amino acids. CDR3 loop: CASSQRQGRGNEQFF. CDR3 coding DNA: TGTGCCAGCAGCCAGCGACAGGGCCGAGGCAATGAGCAGTTCTTC.

The chain combines TRBV5-6 with TRBJ2-5; 10 bases map to TRBD2. V trimming: 1 base; J trimming: 7 bases; junction bases outside the gene matches: 7. Germline V lookup: CDR1 SGHDT, CDR2 YYEEEE. This CDR3 has 15 amino acids. This chain's CDR3 is CASSLLAGAWVTQYF. The CDR3 nucleotides are TGTGCCAGCAGCTTGCTAGCGGGGGCCTGGGTGACCCAGTACTTC.

The J gene is TRBJ1-2, the V gene TRBV12-3 or TRBV12-4; the D is unclear. V shed 2 bases and J shed 6 bases, with 10 bases lying between them. The CDR3 has 13 amino acids. The CDR3 region has the DNA TGTGCCAGCAGTTTACAACATCTTAATGGCTACACCTTC. This encodes CASSLQHLNGYTF.

V gene TRBV5-1 combines with J gene TRBJ1-1; TRBD1 might be the D (5 bases). V was trimmed by 0 bases and J by 0 bases, leaving 6 bases between them. The CDR3 is 14 residues long. Germline-derived CDR1 and CDR2 are SGHRS and YFSETQ. CDR3 loop: CASSLEGVNTEAFF. CDR3 DNA: TGCGCCAGCAGCTTGGAAGGGGTGAACACTGAAGCTTTCTTT.

This chain links TRBV27 with TRBJ1-5, with 11 bases lining up with TRBD1. Germline assignment: CDR1 MNHEY and CDR2 SMNVEV (reference sequence). The CDR3 extends over 16 amino acids. With V trimmed by 2 bases and J by 2 bases, 2 bases remained unmatched. The CDR3 here is CASSLGQGAGNQPQHF. The CDR3, as DNA: TGTGCCAGCAGTTTAGGACAGGGGGCCGGCAATCAGCCCCAGCATTTT.

V usage is TRBV18 and J usage is TRBJ1-5; a possible D gene is TRBD1 (5 bases). V lost 3 bases and J 5 bases, leaving 11 bases between the germline ends. The CDR3 has 14 residues. Germline-derived CDR1 and CDR2 are KGHSH and LQKENI. The CDR3 sequence: CASSPGGSDQPQHF. The DNA of the CDR3 is TGTGCCAGCTCACCCGGGGGTTCCGATCAGCCCCAGCATTTT.

The rearrangement joins TRBV19 to TRBJ1-2; a weak D match, TRBD1 (5 bases). The CDR3 is 14 residues long. The germline V and J ends were trimmed by 4 bases and 3 bases, with 12 bases remaining between them. The germline V gene encodes CDR1 LNHDA and CDR2 SQIVND (reference sequence). The CDR3 spells CASSTGLGYYGYTF. The CDR3 region has the DNA TGTGCCAGTAGTACAGGGTTAGGATACTATGGCTACACCTTC.

The rearrangement uses TRBV6-4 and TRBJ2-1; 12 bases match TRBD2. CDR1 MRHNA and CDR2 SNTAGT come from the germline V gene. The ends lost 6 bases at V and 5 bases at J; junction bases unmatched: 8. This CDR3 has 16 amino acids. The CDR3 reads CASRRLAGELHNEQFF. CDR3 sequence (DNA): TGTGCCAGCAGGAGACTAGCGGGGGAGCTGCACAATGAGCAGTTCTTC.

The chain carries TRBV6-5 and TRBJ2-5; tentatively, D is TRBD2 (6 bases). V lost 6 bases to trimming and J lost 2 bases, with 16 bases between them. From germline, CDR1 is MNHEY and CDR2 SVGAGI. This CDR3 region has 15 residues. The CDR3 bases are TGTGCCAGCAGCCCCCAGCTAGCGCTACAAGAGACCCAGTACTTC. It encodes CASSPQLALQETQYF.

The rearrangement links TRBV5-6 to TRBJ1-5; D uncertain. Trimming removed 0 bases from V and 0 bases from J, with 7 bases in between. Germline CDR1 SGHDT, CDR2 YYEEEE. CDR3 length: 15 residues. DNA for the CDR3: TGTGCCAGCAGCTTGGCAGGTCGTAGCAATCAGCCCCAGCATTTT. Translation gives CASSLAGRSNQPQHF. The complete variable domain, with remaining parts taken from reference TRBV5-6 and TRBJ1-5, reads DAGVTQSPTHLIKTRGQQVTLRCSPKSGHDTVSWYQQALGQGPQFIFQYYEEEERQRGNFPDRFSGHQFPNYSSELNVNALLLGDSALYLCASSLAGRSNQPQHFGDGTRLSIL.

The V gene is TRBV20-1, the J gene TRBJ2-7; 9 positions match TRBD1. The CDR3 consists of 14 residues. Losses at the gene ends were 3 bases for V and 2 bases for J; bases not matched to a gene: 5. CDR1 and CDR2 from the germline V gene are DFQATT and SNEGSKA (reference sequence). The CDR3 here is CSASRTGVTYEQYF. In DNA form, the CDR3 reads TGCAGTGCTAGTCGGACAGGGGTGACCTACGAGCAGTACTTC.

The V and J genes are TRBV9 and TRBJ1-6, with 7 bases identical to TRBD1. Looked up from germline, CDR1 is SGDLS and CDR2 is YYNGEE. The CDR3 length is 16 residues. Trimming took 3 bases from V and 10 from J; bases not matched to a gene: 13. CDR3 sequence reads: CASSGTGASSGSPLHF. CDR3 DNA sequence: TGTGCCAGCAGCGGTACAGGGGCGAGTTCGGGGTCACCCCTCCACTTT.

The chain is built from TRBV9 and TRBJ2-1, with a weak D call TRBD2 (6 bases). The length of the CDR3 is 16 residues. The germline V gene has CDR1 SGDLS and CDR2 YYNGEE. V was trimmed by 0 bases and J by 2 bases, leaving 12 bases between them. CDR3 bases: TGTGCCAGCAGCGTAGCTCAGCGGACTACCTACAATGAGCAGTTCTTC. Translation gives CASSVAQRTTYNEQFF.

The chain employs TRBV5-6 and TRBJ1-2; no firm D call. Germline-derived CDR1 and CDR2 are SGHDT and YYEEEE. The CDR3 is made up of 14 amino acids. V gave up 1 base and J gave up 4 bases, with 11 bases separating them. The CDR3: CASSLTQAPYGYTF. The CDR3 region has the DNA TGTGCCAGCAGCTTGACCCAGGCCCCCTATGGCTACACCTTC.

The V gene is TRBV6-5, the J gene TRBJ2-3; D ambiguous. Germline V gene data show CDR1 as MNHEY and CDR2 as SVGAGI. This CDR3 has 16 amino acids. V lost 0 bases, J lost 7 bases, and 17 bases lay in between. The CDR3 sequence: CASSYSSYGSVNTQYF. CDR3 sequence (DNA): TGTGCCAGCAGTTACTCCTCCTACGGGTCGGTCAATACGCAGTATTTT.

This clone was detected only once. V gene TRBV13 combines with J gene TRBJ2-7; TRBD2 matches at 9 bases. The CDR3 consists of 16 residues. Germline V lookup: CDR1 PRHDT, CDR2 FYEKMQ (reference sequence). Trimming at V came to 5 bases and at J to 3 bases, leaving 11 bases not matched to a gene. For the CDR3, the DNA is TGTGCCAGCAGCCAAGCTGGGGTAGCGGGGGTCTACGAGCAGTACTTC. Translation: CASSQAGVAGVYEQYF.

V gene TRBV3-1 (or the pseudogene TRBV3-2) combines with J gene TRBJ1-1; weak D call: TRBD1 (5 bases). The V end was cut by 4 bases, the J end by 0 bases, with 6 bases between. CDR1 is LGHDT and CDR2 is YNNKEL in the germline V gene (reference sequence). The CDR3 sequence is 13 residues long. The CDR3 DNA is TGTGCCAGCAGCCGACAGATGAACACTGAAGCTTTCTTT. Amino acids: CASSRQMNTEAFF.

CDR3 sequence (DNA): TGTGCCAGCTCCTCCGGCGGGAACACTGAAGCTTTCTTT. Translated: CASSSGGNTEAFF. The gene calls are TRBV18 and TRBJ1-1; D is uncertain. This CDR3 is 13 amino acids long. V gave up 6 bases and J gave up 1 base, with 9 bases separating them. CDR1 and CDR2 from the germline V gene are KGHSH and LQKENI.

This rearrangement joins TRBV5-6 to TRBJ1-5, with no clear D. CDR1 SGHDT and CDR2 YYEEEE come from the germline V gene. V lost 0 bases and J 6 bases, leaving 7 bases between the germline ends. This CDR3 has 13 amino acids. The CDR3 region has the DNA TGTGCCAGCAGCTTGGGGGCGGGTCAGCCCCAGCATTTT. It yields the protein CASSLGAGQPQHF.

The CDR3 reads CASSEGGTAGEQYF. The CDR3 coding sequence is TGCGCCAGCAGTGAGGGGGGGACAGCGGGCGAGCAGTACTTC. The chain carries TRBV10-1 and TRBJ2-7; D perhaps matches TRBD1 (7 bases). Germline CDR1 is WNHNN and CDR2 is SYGVQD (reference sequence). The germline V and J ends were trimmed by 2 bases and 6 bases, with 14 bases remaining between them. CDR3 length equals 14 residues.

This clone was recorded only once. CDR3 DNA: TGTGCCAGCAGCCAAGATGGGGGCCCCTACAATGAGCAGTTCTTC. This sequence encodes CASSQDGGPYNEQFF. The V call is TRBV4-2, the J call TRBJ2-1; possible D gene TRBD1, 6 bases. Germline CDR1 LGHNA, CDR2 YNFKEQ. V was trimmed by 0 bases and J by 2 bases, leaving 8 bases between them. This CDR3 contains 15 residues.

The chain combines TRBV9 with TRBJ2-2; D is unclear. The V gene's germline CDR1 is SGDLS and CDR2 YYNGEE. V shed 4 bases and J shed 4 bases, with 8 bases lying between them. This CDR3 comprises 13 residues. CDR3 nucleotide sequence: TGTGCCAGCAGCCCAGAGGTCACCGGGGAGCTGTTTTTT. Its translation is CASSPEVTGELFF.

V usage is TRBV7-2 and J usage is TRBJ2-1; 11 nucleotides line up with TRBD2. The CDR3 is made up of 17 amino acids. With 5 bases clipped from V and 1 base from J, the junction kept 7 bases outside the gene matches. The V gene's germline CDR1 is SGHTA and CDR2 FQGNSA. For the CDR3, the DNA is TGTGCCAGCAGCCCGATTCTAGCGGGGGGTTCCTACAATGAGCAGTTCTTC. Translated, it gives CASSPILAGGSYNEQFF.

In this sample, this clone turned up a few times. The gene calls are TRBV2 and TRBJ1-2, with a tentative D call TRBD1 (6 bases). Germline V gene sequence: CDR1 SNHLY, CDR2 FYNNEI. CDR3 length: 15 amino acids. Deletions cut 2 bases from V and 0 bases from J, with 10 bases between. CDR3 amino acids: CASSEMDSSNYGYTF. CDR3 in DNA: TGTGCCAGCAGTGAAATGGACAGCTCTAACTATGGCTACACCTTC.

The rearrangement links TRBV9 to TRBJ1-4; TRBD1 matches 8 bases. This CDR3 comprises 17 residues. Germline V CDR1 and CDR2: SGDLS, YYNGEE. V was clipped by 3 bases and J by 6 bases; unmatched bases: 13. CDR3 in amino acids: CASSATSTQGADEKLFF. CDR3 bases: TGTGCCAGCAGCGCAACATCTACCCAGGGGGCGGATGAAAAACTGTTTTTT.

The gene calls are TRBV2 and TRBJ1-2; D is possibly TRBD1 (5 bases). The V and J ends lost 8 bases and 0 bases respectively, with 13 bases between them. The germline CDR1 and CDR2 sequences are SNHLY and FYNNEI. This CDR3 has 14 amino acids. For the CDR3, the DNA is TGTGCCAGCTTGACAGAGAACACTAACTATGGCTACACCTTC. The encoded protein is CASLTENTNYGYTF.

The chain has TRBV27 and TRBJ2-7, with D perhaps TRBD2 (5 bases). The V gene's germline CDR1 is MNHEY and CDR2 SMNVEV (reference sequence). Between the trimmed V and J ends, which lost 4 bases and 2 bases, there was a span of 12 bases. The CDR3 contains 14 residues. CDR3: CASSYQDGTYEQYF. The DNA of the CDR3 is TGTGCCAGCAGTTACCAAGACGGGACCTACGAGCAGTACTTC.

The chain is built from TRBV9 and TRBJ2-1, with D hard to call. The CDR3 has 15 amino acids. V lost 0 bases and J 4 bases, leaving 11 bases between the germline ends. Germline CDR1 is SGDLS and CDR2 is YYNGEE. The CDR3 DNA reads TGTGCCAGCAGCGTAGGTATGGCCCGATACAATGAGCAGTTCTTC. Protein sequence: CASSVGMARYNEQFF. Looking up the rest from reference TRBV9 and TRBJ2-1 gives the full variable domain: DSGVTQTPKHLITATGQRVTLRCSPRSGDLSVYWYQQSLDQGLQFLIQYYNGEERAKGNILERFSAQQFPDLHSELNLSSLELGDSALYFCASSVGMARYNEQFFGPGTRLTVL.